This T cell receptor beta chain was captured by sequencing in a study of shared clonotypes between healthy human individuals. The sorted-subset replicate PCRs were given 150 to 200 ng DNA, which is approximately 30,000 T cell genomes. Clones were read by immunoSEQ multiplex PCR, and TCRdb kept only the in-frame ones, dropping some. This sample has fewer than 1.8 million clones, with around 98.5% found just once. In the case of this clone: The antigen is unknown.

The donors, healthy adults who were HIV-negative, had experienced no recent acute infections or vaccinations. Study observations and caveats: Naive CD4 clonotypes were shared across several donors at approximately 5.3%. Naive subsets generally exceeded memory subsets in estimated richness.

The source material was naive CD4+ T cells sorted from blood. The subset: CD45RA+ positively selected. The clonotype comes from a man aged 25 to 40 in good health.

This chain's CDR3 is CASSSLGINNEQFF. For the CDR3, the DNA is TGCGCCAGCAGCTCATTGGGGATTAACAATGAGCAGTTCTTC. The chain couples TRBV5-1 to TRBJ2-1; unclear D gene. CDR1 and CDR2 (germline): SGHRS, YFSETQ. The CDR3 runs 14 residues. With 3 bases removed from V and 5 bases from J, the gap between germline ends came to 12 bases.